The 20 T cell receptor beta chains listed next were all sequenced from one sample in a study of cytomegalovirus exposure and HLA in healthy donors. Vbeta (60) and Jbeta (13) primers were used in the PCR. Profiled with immunoSEQ multiplex PCR; TCRdb holds only in-frame clones, not every one. In the table there are under 200,000 clones, 80% to 90% of which are singletons. The material sequenced was PBMCs. The receptors shown here come from a young woman in good health and CMV-seronegative.

The chain combines TRBV5-1 with TRBJ2-7; tentative D call: TRBD2 (7 bases). Germline values: CDR1 SGHRS, CDR2 YFSETQ. CDR3 length equals 13 residues. Trimming took 1 base from V and 5 from J, leaving 10 bases between them. The CDR3 region has the DNA TGCGCCAGCAGCTTGTGGGGGGGCCACGAGCAGTACTTC. Residues: CASSLWGGHEQYF. The whole variable domain, remainder taken from reference TRBV5-1 and TRBJ2-7, is KAGVTQTPRYLIKTRGQQVTLSCSPISGHRSVSWYQQTPGQGLQFLFEYFSETQRNKGNFPGRFSGRQFSNSRSEMNVSTLELGDSALYLCASSLWGGHEQYFGPGTRLTVT.

DNA of the CDR3: TGCGCCAGCAGTGAGTCTGAGAGCTCCTACAATGAGCAGTTCTTC. Its protein product is CASSESESSYNEQFF. V gene TRBV10-1 combines with J gene TRBJ2-1; D is undetermined. V dropped 0 bases and J dropped 0 bases, with 6 bases sitting between them. The CDR3 contains 15 residues. Germline assignment: CDR1 WNHNN and CDR2 SYGVQD (reference sequence).

The genes are TRBV30 and TRBJ2-7; tentative D call: TRBD1 (6 bases). Trimming removed 2 bases from V and 9 bases from J, with 20 bases in between. The CDR3 totals 14 residues. CDR1 and CDR2 from the germline V gene are GTSNPN and SVGIG (reference sequence). CDR3 protein: CAWSLMGQSLTQYF. CDR3 nucleotide sequence: TGTGCCTGGAGTCTCATGGGACAATCCCTCACGCAGTACTTC.

The table lists this clone with a count of one. The rearrangement links TRBV27 to TRBJ1-6; possibly TRBD1 for D (5 bases). The CDR3 length is 14 residues. Germline lookup yields CDR1 MNHEY and CDR2 SMNVEV (reference sequence). V lost 2 bases to trimming and J lost 11 bases, with 13 bases between them. The CDR3 nucleotides read TGTGCCAGCAGTTTAGATCGGGGGGTGACACCCCTCCACTTT. Encoded protein: CASSLDRGVTPLHF.

The chain carries TRBV18 and TRBJ2-2, with TRBD2 matching 8 bases. CDR1 is KGHSH, CDR2 LQKENI, per germline. This CDR3 has 15 amino acids. The V segment lost 3 bases and the J segment 4 bases; nucleotides outside the gene matches: 4. The CDR3 loop reads CASSPPGGGTGELFF. In DNA form, the CDR3 reads TGTGCCAGCTCACCGCCGGGAGGGGGCACCGGGGAGCTGTTTTTT.

This CDR3 reads CASRTQERDTEAFF. CDR3 bases: TGTGCCAGCAGGACCCAAGAGAGGGACACTGAAGCTTTCTTT. The chain uses TRBV2 and TRBJ1-1; D is undetermined. V dropped 6 bases and J dropped 3 bases, with 14 bases sitting between them. Germline values: CDR1 SNHLY, CDR2 FYNNEI. This CDR3 region has 14 residues. Combining the CDR3 with reference TRBV2 and TRBJ1-1 gives the whole variable domain EPEVTQTPSHQVTQMGQEVILRCVPISNHLYFYWYRQILGQKVEFLVSFYNNEISEKSEIFDDQFSVERPDGSNFTLKIRSTKLEDSAMYFCASRTQERDTEAFFGQGTRLTVV.

J is TRBJ2-4 and V is TRBV5-1, with D perhaps TRBD2 (6 bases). Trimming pared 0 bases from V and 7 bases from J, leaving 11 bases between. The germline CDR1 and CDR2 sequences are SGHRS and YFSETQ. The CDR3 length is 14 residues. The CDR3 sequence is CASSLESGRNIQYF. CDR3 sequence (DNA): TGCGCCAGCAGCTTGGAGTCAGGGAGGAACATTCAGTACTTC.

The chain has TRBV11-2 and TRBJ1-4, with 7 bases that match TRBD1. The trim removed 5 bases at V and 0 bases at J, leaving 15 bases unmatched. Germline loops: CDR1 SGHAT, CDR2 FQNNGV. The CDR3 runs 19 residues. The DNA of the CDR3 is TGTGCCAGCAGCCCTCACAGGGGACGGTCTCCCACAACTAATGAAAAACTGTTTTTT. Translating it yields CASSPHRGRSPTTNEKLFF.

The gene calls are TRBV5-4 and TRBJ1-2, with 8 positions matching TRBD1. The CDR3 extends over 14 amino acids. V trimming: 3 bases; J trimming: 0 bases; junction bases outside the gene matches: 1. The V gene's germline CDR1 is SGHNT and CDR2 YYREEE (reference sequence). The CDR3 sequence is CASSWDRSNYGYTF. In DNA, the CDR3 is TGTGCCAGCAGCTGGGACAGGTCTAACTATGGCTACACCTTC.

This clone was seen once. The chain has TRBV28 and TRBJ1-5; D remains ambiguous. Germline CDR1 and CDR2: MDHEN and SYDVKM. V lost 2 bases, J lost 7 bases, and 6 bases lay in between. The CDR3 extends over 12 amino acids. The CDR3 DNA sequence: TGTGCCAGCAGTTTACAACTCCAGCCCCAGCATTTT. Protein sequence: CASSLQLQPQHF.

This clone was counted once. This CDR3 is CASSRPGGTEAFF. The CDR3 region has the DNA TGTGCCAGCAGTCGTCCGGGGGGCACTGAAGCTTTCTTT. The chain has TRBV7-9 and TRBJ1-1; D is perhaps TRBD1 (5 bases). Germline V CDR1 and CDR2: SEHNR, FQNEAQ (reference sequence). The V and J ends lost 6 bases and 4 bases respectively, with 12 bases between them. This CDR3 has 13 amino acids.

The table lists this clone with a count of one. V and J are TRBV5-1 and TRBJ2-5; 12 bases are shared with TRBD2. There are 16 residues in the CDR3. V was clipped by 1 base and J by 2 bases; unmatched bases: 3. In germline, CDR1 is SGHRS, CDR2 YFSETQ. CDR3 region: CASSLSSGGGQETQYF. The CDR3 DNA sequence: TGCGCCAGCAGCTTGTCTAGCGGGGGGGGTCAAGAGACCCAGTACTTC. The whole variable domain, remainder taken from reference TRBV5-1 and TRBJ2-5, is KAGVTQTPRYLIKTRGQQVTLSCSPISGHRSVSWYQQTPGQGLQFLFEYFSETQRNKGNFPGRFSGRQFSNSRSEMNVSTLELGDSALYLCASSLSSGGGQETQYFGPGTRLLVL.

The gene calls are TRBV19 and TRBJ1-1, with D hard to call. The CDR3 consists of 13 residues. V was pared by 3 bases and J by 1 base, with 6 bases between. Germline V gene lookup returns CDR1 LNHDA and CDR2 SQIVND (reference sequence). The CDR3 nucleotides read TGTGCCAGTAGTATCGCAGAGAACACTGAAGCTTTCTTT. Translating it yields CASSIAENTEAFF.

This chain links TRBV29-1 with TRBJ2-3; 10 bases align to TRBD2. Germline CDR1 reads SQVTM; CDR2 reads ANQGSEA. J was trimmed by 6 bases and V by 4 bases; bases with no gene match: 19. The CDR3 extends over 18 amino acids. The CDR3 region has the DNA TGCAGCGTTGCCCCCTCCCTAGCGGGAGTGGGGGGTTCGGATACGCAGTATTTT. It is translated as CSVAPSLAGVGGSDTQYF.

This chain joins TRBV2 and TRBJ2-7, with D possibly being TRBD1 (6 bases). The CDR3 is made up of 15 amino acids. Germline CDR1 is SNHLY and CDR2 is FYNNEI. The germline V and J ends were trimmed by 6 bases and 6 bases, with 21 bases remaining between them. Here the CDR3 reads CASREWRQGSSEQYF. CDR3 coding DNA: TGTGCCAGCAGGGAGTGGAGGCAGGGGAGTTCCGAGCAGTACTTC.

The CDR3 DNA sequence: TGTGCCAGCAGCAGAGGCCTAGCGGGGTCCCAAGAGACCCAGTACTTC. It yields the protein CASSRGLAGSQETQYF. This sequence joins TRBV7-9 and TRBJ2-5; 9 bases are shared with TRBD2. V dropped 5 bases and J dropped 1; count of bases not matched to a gene: 8. Germline CDR1 and CDR2: SEHNR and FQNEAQ (reference sequence). The length of the CDR3 is 16 residues.

The chain carries TRBV6-1 and TRBJ1-1, with 8 bases lining up with TRBD1. The germline CDR1 and CDR2 sequences are MNHNS and SASEGT. V shed 5 bases, J shed 6 bases, and the junction held 5 bases outside the gene matches. This CDR3 region has 13 residues. CDR3 DNA sequence: TGTGCCAGCAGTATCCCAGGGGGCCCTGAAGCTTTCTTT. Protein sequence: CASSIPGGPEAFF.

The genes are TRBV6-5 and TRBJ1-1, with D perhaps TRBD1 (6 bases). The germline gives CDR1 MNHEY, CDR2 SVGAGI. CDR3 size: 15 residues. Trimming took 2 bases from V and 4 from J, leaving 14 bases between them. CDR3 coding DNA: TGTGCCAGCAGTTACGGGGGGGCGGATAGCACTGAAGCTTTCTTT. This gives the protein CASSYGGADSTEAFF.

The rearrangement uses TRBV4-2 and TRBJ2-7; tentatively, D is TRBD2 (6 bases). Trimming took 0 bases from V and 0 from J, leaving 9 bases between them. The CDR3 spans 15 residues. Germline lookup yields CDR1 LGHNA and CDR2 YNFKEQ. The CDR3 DNA reads as TGTGCCAGCAGCCAAGAGCCCGGGAGCTCCTACGAGCAGTACTTC. Amino acid sequence: CASSQEPGSSYEQYF.

The gene calls are TRBV18 and TRBJ2-1; 9 positions agree with TRBD2. Germline V gene data show CDR1 as KGHSH and CDR2 as LQKENI. Trimming took 6 bases from V and 5 from J; bases not matched to a gene: 5. The CDR3 spans 14 residues. CDR3 DNA sequence: TGTGCCAGCTCGCCTCGACTAGCGGACAATGAGCAGTTCTTC. This translates into CASSPRLADNEQFF.